Presented here are 7 T cell receptor beta chains from one specimen sequenced in a study of T cells in Graves' hyperthyroidism and ophthalmopathy. Regions amplified from RNA transcripts were the TCR beta CDR3 regions. RT-PCR in the first round (using the HTBI primer set) targeted the TCR CDR3. One entry per CDR3 protein results from TCRdb running MiXCR on the multiplex PCR reads. The repertoire holds roughly 580,000 distinct CDR3 sequences, about 43% seen once, with just under 8.5% in the top ten. Sequencing was carried out using peripheral blood or thyroid tissue (not recorded which). These receptors all stem from a woman in her late teens or twenties with Graves' hyperthyroidism.

This rearrangement joins TRBV29-1 to TRBJ2-7, with 9 bases matching TRBD2. CDR3 length: 12 residues. The V segment lost 6 bases and the J segment 6 bases; nucleotides outside the gene matches: 6. Looked up from germline, CDR1 is SQVTM and CDR2 is ANQGSEA. For the CDR3, the DNA is TGCAGCGTCGGTCTAGCGGGACTCGAGCAGTACTTC. Its translation: CSVGLAGLEQYF.

About this clonotype itself: The junction shows a germline mismatch at one end, possibly a read error. The rearrangement links TRBV2 to TRBJ2-5; a weak D match, TRBD1 (5 bases). The CDR3 consists of 14 residues. Germline V lookup: CDR1 SNHLY, CDR2 FYNNEI. Here the CDR3 DNA reads TGTGCCAGCATCCGGACACGAAGCCAAGAGGCCCAGTACTTC. Amino acids: CASIRTRSQEAQYF.

Many counts were recorded for this clonotype. This chain joins TRBV2 and TRBJ1-5; maybe TRBD1 (6 bases). This CDR3 region has 12 residues. With 6 bases removed from V and 11 bases from J, the gap between germline ends came to 14 bases. The germline V gene encodes CDR1 SNHLY and CDR2 FYNNEI. The DNA of the CDR3 is TGTGCCAGCAGAAGGGACACCCAGTCCCAGCATTTT. Protein: CASRRDTQSQHF.

This clonotype was seen a handful of times. The chain links TRBV7-2 to TRBJ2-5; no definite D call. V was clipped by 6 bases and J by 1 base, with 9 bases between them. This CDR3 is built from 13 residues. Per germline, CDR1 SGHTA and CDR2 FQGNSA. This CDR3 is CASRLGRQETQYF. The CDR3 bases are TGTGCCAGCAGACTCGGACGCCAAGAGACCCAGTACTTC.

This clonotype was counted a few times. Compared with germline, one end of the junction differs, possibly owing to a read error. The V call is TRBV12-3 or TRBV12-4, the J call TRBJ1-5; maybe TRBD1 (5 bases). The CDR3 extends over 10 amino acids. CDR3 nucleotides: TGTGCCAGCCGCATGACAGACCGCTTCTTT. This sequence encodes CASRMTDRFF.

This clonotype was counted a single time. Just one base apart from a much larger clone, this may be a read error. This chain links TRBV20-1 with TRBJ1-6; perhaps TRBD1 as D (6 bases). The CDR3 is made up of 14 amino acids. The germline V and J ends were trimmed by 2 bases and 7 bases, with 12 bases remaining between them. The germline CDR1 and CDR2 sequences are DFQATT and SNEGSKA (reference sequence). As DNA, the CDR3 is TGCAGTGCTAGACTAGGACAGCTGAATTCACCCCTCCACTTT. It encodes CSARLGQLNSPLHF.

Only a few counts were recorded for this clonotype. V gene TRBV20-1 combines with J gene TRBJ1-5; D perhaps matches TRBD1 (6 bases). The germline V gene has CDR1 DFQATT and CDR2 SNEGSKA (reference sequence). The CDR3 spans 12 residues. V was cut by 6 bases and J by 5 bases, with 11 bases left in between. CDR3 DNA: TGCAGTGCCACAGGGTTCGATCAGCCCCAGCATTTT. Protein: CSATGFDQPQHF.